These 10 T cell receptor beta chains share one sample of origin, sequenced in a study of cytomegalovirus exposure and HLA in healthy donors. Primers for the PCR totalled 60 Vbeta and 13 Jbeta. The assay was immunoSEQ multiplex PCR, and TCRdb's table has in-frame clones only and misses some. The table records approximately 160,000 clones, about four fifths of them present only once. Sequenced: PBMCs. The receptors stem from a woman aged 45-59 years in good health and CMV-seropositive.

This sequence joins TRBV29-1 and TRBJ2-4; tentatively, D is TRBD1 (6 bases). Germline CDR1 SQVTM, CDR2 ANQGSEA. The CDR3 covers 13 residues. Trimming removed 7 bases at V and 5 bases at J, with 15 bases between. CDR3 protein: CSGTGFGENIQYF. The CDR3 region has the DNA TGCAGCGGCACAGGGTTTGGGGAAAACATTCAGTACTTC.

This clone was observed a handful of times. The rearrangement uses TRBV6-6 and TRBJ1-1; 7 bases are shared with TRBD1. V shed 5 bases and J 1 base; nucleotides not matched to a gene: 4. CDR1 and CDR2 from the germline V gene are MNHNY and SVGAGI (reference sequence). CDR3 size: 14 residues. CDR3 DNA sequence: TGTGCCAGCAGTCGCGGGACAGCGAACACTGAAGCTTTCTTT. This encodes CASSRGTANTEAFF.

The V gene is TRBV11-1, the J gene TRBJ2-1, with D possibly being TRBD2 (6 bases). Germline CDR1 is SGHAT and CDR2 is FQDESV (reference sequence). The germline V and J ends were trimmed by 1 base and 0 bases, with 13 bases remaining between them. The CDR3 totals 17 residues. The chain's CDR3 is CASSLEASASSYNEQFF. The CDR3 nucleotides are TGTGCCAGCAGCTTAGAGGCTAGCGCGAGCTCCTACAATGAGCAGTTCTTC. The variable domain in full, completed from reference TRBV11-1 and TRBJ2-1, reads EAEVAQSPRYKITEKSQAVAFWCDPISGHATLYWYRQILGQGPELLVQFQDESVVDDSQLPKDRFSAERLKGVDSTLKIQPAELGDSAMYLCASSLEASASSYNEQFFGPGTRLTVL.

This chain links TRBV15 with TRBJ2-7; TRBD1 might be the D (5 bases). The V gene's germline CDR1 is LNHNV and CDR2 YYDKDF (reference sequence). The CDR3 loop spans 14 amino acids. Trimming left V 0 bases short and J 6 bases short, with 12 bases between. The CDR3, as DNA: TGTGCCACCAGCAGAGATAGGGGCCTAGGCGAGCAGTACTTC. Translating it yields CATSRDRGLGEQYF.

V and J are TRBV7-9 and TRBJ2-7; possibly TRBD1 for D (6 bases). CDR1 and CDR2 (germline): SEHNR, FQNEAQ (reference sequence). The V end lost 1 base, the J end lost 3 bases, and 10 bases lay between the germline ends. The CDR3 runs 14 residues. The CDR3 is CASSLEGVVYEQYF. In DNA form, the CDR3 reads TGTGCCAGCAGCTTAGAGGGGGTGGTCTACGAGCAGTACTTC. Variable domain in full (rest from reference TRBV7-9 and TRBJ2-7): DTGVSQNPRHKITKRGQNVTFRCDPISEHNRLYWYRQTLGQGPEFLTYFQNEAQLEKSRLLSDRFSAERPKGSFSTLEIQRTEQGDSAMYLCASSLEGVVYEQYFGPGTRLTVT.

The chain joins TRBV28 to TRBJ1-5; D remains ambiguous. CDR1 is MDHEN, CDR2 SYDVKM, per germline. V was cut by 3 bases and J by 1 base, with 4 bases left in between. The CDR3 length is 13 residues. In DNA, the CDR3 is TGTGCCAGCAGTTTTATGAGCAATCAGCCCCAGCATTTT. This sequence encodes CASSFMSNQPQHF.

The rearrangement uses TRBV28 and TRBJ1-2; D call uncertain. This CDR3 is 13 amino acids long. Looked up from germline, CDR1 is MDHEN and CDR2 is SYDVKM. Trimming removed 9 bases at V and 5 bases at J, with 16 bases between. The CDR3 DNA reads TGTGCCAGTTCCCCCGGGAGGGAGTATGGCTACACCTTC. This codes for CASSPGREYGYTF.

The rearrangement links TRBV6-1 to TRBJ1-5; 8 nucleotides align to TRBD1. The trim removed 2 bases at V and 2 bases at J, leaving 5 bases unmatched. Germline loops: CDR1 MNHNS, CDR2 SASEGT. This CDR3 region has 16 residues. CDR3 residues: CASSEQGAMGNQPQHF. The CDR3 DNA is TGTGCCAGCAGTGAACAGGGGGCGATGGGCAATCAGCCCCAGCATTTT.

This clone was seen just once. The V call is TRBV6-5, the J call TRBJ1-2, with D possibly being TRBD1 (5 bases). Germline lookup yields CDR1 MNHEY and CDR2 SVGAGI. Trimming pared 6 bases from V and 4 bases from J, leaving 15 bases between. CDR3 length equals 14 residues. DNA for the CDR3: TGTGCCAGCAGCCGGGGGTCTCAGGTCTATGGCTACACCTTC. This sequence encodes CASSRGSQVYGYTF.

This chain connects TRBV29-1 to TRBJ1-2; D is undetermined. The germline V and J ends were trimmed by 2 bases and 5 bases, with 9 bases remaining between them. Germline assignment: CDR1 SQVTM and CDR2 ANQGSEA. The CDR3 spans 12 residues. The CDR3 reads CSVEQPGYGYTF. In DNA, the CDR3 is TGCAGCGTTGAACAGCCCGGGTATGGCTACACCTTC.